The clone carrying this T cell receptor beta chain turned up a few times. The antigen is not known. Stated treatment: oral pan-JAK inhibitor, 5-10 mg twice daily. This sample stems from a study of CD8+ T cells in alopecia areata. Across the whole study: Oral tofacitinib (5 to 10 mg twice daily) was administered to treated patients. For 6 to 18 months, tofacitinib was taken, and 6 months off drug followed. General observations from the study: It was observed that many expanded lesional clones persisted in scalp and blood during tofacitinib.

Reverse transcription of extracted RNA yielded cDNA, which provided the sequencing template. TCRdb's table, derived via immunoSEQ multiplex PCR, lists solely in-frame clones and lacks some. The sample includes 200,000 or so clones, around 43% of them seen just once. This CDR3 region has 14 residues. Trimming cost V 0 bases and J 5 bases, with 10 bases left between them. The germline V gene has CDR1 MNHEY and CDR2 SMNVEV (reference sequence). The rearrangement links TRBV27 to TRBJ1-1; the D is unclear. The TCR comes from a human donor with alopecia areata. The specimen comprised CD4+ T cells sorted from blood, sampled at approximately week 39, from a patient treated with tofacitinib. In DNA form, the CDR3 reads TGTGCCAGCAGTTTATCGCACGGGCGGACTGAAGCTTTCTTT. This encodes CASSLSHGRTEAFF.